One TCR beta chain is described in this entry. At least ten counts were recorded for this clonotype. The antigen it binds to is not known. No quality values exist for individual bases; no much larger clone is one base distant. Between the V and J ends, shortened by 4 bases and 4 bases respectively, the junction contains 8 bases. The germline V gene (reference sequence) specifies SEHNR as CDR1 and FQNEAQ as CDR2. The CDR3 holds 12 amino acids from the cysteine to the phenylalanine. CDR3 DNA is the only sequence kept; it has 36 bases, read in frame from the first base. This sample stems from a study of patients and donors after allogeneic stem cell transplantation (dated by TCRdb to about 2020). Library construction relied on RT-PCR. These reads were obtained on a NextSeq 550. TCRdb took the public reads, trimmed them with fastp at Q25, ran MiXCR for clone calling and kept in-frame beta chains. Records with the same CDR3 protein are collapsed into one entry carrying the most frequent genes and DNA. Within this sample are roughly 30,000 distinct CDR3 sequences, with over 6.5% of them counted one time only. About 34% of the sample rests with the top ten.

The clonotype originates from a human donor who was either an allogeneic HSCT recipient or a stem cell or donor lymphocyte infusion donor (not recorded which). It is not recorded whose cells these are; they may come from a transplant donor. The sample was blood, either unsorted or a sorted T cell fraction (not recorded which). The rearrangement joined TRBV7-9 to TRBJ2-7; no D gene is confidently identified. The nucleotide sequence reads TGTGCCAGCAGCTGGAACCCTTACGAGCAGTACTTC. Its protein product is CASSWNPYEQYF.